Listed below are T cell receptor beta chains from one sample, sequenced in a study of blood T cell repertoires in COVID-19. The data were produced by immunoSEQ multiplex PCR, yet TCRdb's version contains in-frame clones alone and is incomplete. The sample has about 190,000 clones, less than 90% seen once; the top ten hold 1.1%. Sequencing was performed on peripheral blood. These receptors all come from a young man with acute or convalescent COVID-19. The CDR3 runs from the conserved cysteine through the conserved F or W. A D gene is named only where the DNA matches it firmly. Where a row states a size, it is once, few, many or the class of an expanded clone; other rows omit it.

J	D	V	size	CDR3	DNA
TRBJ1-2	NA	TRBV9	NA	CASSVGNRDDYGYTF	TGTGCCAGCAGCGTAGGTAACAGGGACGACTATGGCTACACCTTC
TRBJ2-2	TRBD2	TRBV3-1/TRBV3-2	NA	CASSQGAAGAYGELFF	TGTGCCAGCAGCCAAGGTGCGGCGGGAGCGTACGGGGAGCTGTTTTTT
TRBJ1-2	TRBD1	TRBV5-6	once	CASSLVGTGSDGYTF	TGTGCCAGCAGCTTGGTAGGGACAGGCAGCGATGGCTACACCTTC
TRBJ1-5	NA	TRBV6-1	NA	CASSEARGRGAQHF	TGTGCCAGCAGTGAAGCGCGGGGCCGGGGGGCCCAGCATTTT
TRBJ2-1	NA	TRBV5-6	NA	CASSLDGGEIYNEQFF	TGTGCCAGCAGCTTGGACGGCGGGGAAATCTACAATGAGCAGTTCTTC
TRBJ2-1	TRBD2	TRBV9	NA	CASSRTSGTNEQFF	TGTGCCAGCAGCCGGACTAGCGGGACCAATGAGCAGTTCTTC
TRBJ1-4	NA	TRBV5-8	NA	CASSYSEKLFF	TGTGCCAGCAGCTACTCTGAAAAACTGTTTTTT
TRBJ2-5	NA	TRBV5-1	NA	CASSLRGQETQYF	TGCGCCAGCAGCTTGCGCGGACAAGAGACCCAGTACTTC
TRBJ1-2	TRBD1	TRBV10-3	NA	CAIRGTGDAYGYTF	TGTGCCATCAGGGGGACAGGCGACGCTTATGGCTACACCTTC
TRBJ2-5	NA	TRBV5-4	NA	CASSLEGRETQYF	TGTGCCAGCAGCTTGGAGGGGCGCGAGACCCAGTACTTC
TRBJ1-1	NA	TRBV7-3	NA	CASSLTWGAEAFF	TGTGCCAGCAGCTTAACGTGGGGGGCTGAAGCTTTCTTT
TRBJ1-1	NA	TRBV3-1/TRBV3-2	NA	CASSQAIEEAFF	TGTGCCAGCAGCCAAGCTATAGAGGAAGCTTTCTTT
TRBJ1-2	TRBD1	TRBV30	NA	CAWSPTGAYGYTF	TGTGCCTGGAGTCCTACAGGGGCTTATGGCTACACCTTC
TRBJ1-5	NA	TRBV2	NA	CASRDTFSNQPQHF	TGTGCCAGCAGGGACACCTTCAGCAATCAGCCCCAGCATTTT
TRBJ1-5	TRBD1	TRBV25-1	NA	CASGRTGVPSAQHF	TGTGCCAGCGGGAGGACAGGGGTCCCATCAGCCCAGCATTTT